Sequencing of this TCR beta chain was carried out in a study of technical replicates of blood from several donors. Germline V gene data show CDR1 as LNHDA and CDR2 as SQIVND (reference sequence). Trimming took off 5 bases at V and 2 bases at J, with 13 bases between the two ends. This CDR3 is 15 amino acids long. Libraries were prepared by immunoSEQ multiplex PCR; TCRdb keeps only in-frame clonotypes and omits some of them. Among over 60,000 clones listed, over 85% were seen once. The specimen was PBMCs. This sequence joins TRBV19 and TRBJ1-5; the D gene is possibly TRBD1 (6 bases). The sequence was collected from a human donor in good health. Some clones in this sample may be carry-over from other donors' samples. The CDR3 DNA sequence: TGTGCCAGTAGTGTCACAGGGAGTGGCAATCAGCCCCAGCATTTT. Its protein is CASSVTGSGNQPQHF.